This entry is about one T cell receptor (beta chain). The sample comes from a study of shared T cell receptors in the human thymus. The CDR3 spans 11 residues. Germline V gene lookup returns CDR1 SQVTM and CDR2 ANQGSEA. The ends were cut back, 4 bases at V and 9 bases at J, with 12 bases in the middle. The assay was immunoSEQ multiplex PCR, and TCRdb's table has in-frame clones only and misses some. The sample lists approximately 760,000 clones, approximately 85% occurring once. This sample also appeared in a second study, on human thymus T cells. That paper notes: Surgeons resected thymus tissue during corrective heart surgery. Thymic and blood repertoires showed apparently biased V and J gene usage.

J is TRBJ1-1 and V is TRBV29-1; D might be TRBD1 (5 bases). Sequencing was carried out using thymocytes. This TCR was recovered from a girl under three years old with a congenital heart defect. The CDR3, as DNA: TGCAGCGTTGTGGGGGGGTCCCAAGCTTTCTTT. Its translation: CSVVGGSQAFF.